The 15 T cell receptor beta chains presented below share a single source sample, sequenced in a study of blood T cells in healthy people across ages. Using a J-beta primer mix together with a sample-barcoded 5' primer, a second PCR was run for 7 to 11 cycles. TCRdb passed the 5' RACE reads through MiXCR, listing each CDR3 protein once. Here the sample spans about 940,000 distinct CDR3 sequences, around 46% being singletons. Sequenced material: blood. Receptor source: a man under 40 in good health.

This sequence joins TRBV14 and TRBJ2-5; D remains unclear. Germline V gene lookup returns CDR1 SGHDN and CDR2 FVKESK. This CDR3 is built from 12 residues. V dropped 1 base and J dropped 4 bases, with 4 bases sitting between them. The DNA of the CDR3 is TGTGCCAGCAGCCAAGTTTTAGAGACCCAGTACTTC. This gives the protein CASSQVLETQYF.

This clonotype was counted a few times. This sequence joins TRBV7-2 and TRBJ1-4; D uncertain. CDR1 SGHTA and CDR2 FQGNSA come from the germline V gene. The germline V and J ends were trimmed by 3 bases and 8 bases, with 13 bases remaining between them. This CDR3 spans 14 amino acids. CDR3 loop: CASSFSLAGEKLFF. The CDR3 coding sequence is TGTGCCAGCAGCTTTTCGTTGGCGGGGGAAAAACTGTTTTTT.

On this clonotype: The junction departs from the called germline gene at one end, perhaps through a read error. V usage is TRBV6-5 and J usage is TRBJ2-5; possibly TRBD2 for D (6 bases). The germline V gene has CDR1 MNHEY and CDR2 SVGAGI. There are 16 residues in the CDR3. CDR3 sequence: CAGSLDGGTAPKEQYF. CDR3 DNA: TGTGCCGGCAGTTTGGATGGGGGGACGGCCCCTAAAGAGCAGTACTTC.

This clonotype was detected only a few times. The chain uses TRBV7-2 and TRBJ2-7, with 7 bases lining up with TRBD2. Looked up from germline, CDR1 is SGHTA and CDR2 is FQGNSA. Losses at the gene ends were 3 bases for V and 1 base for J; bases not matched to a gene: 3. The CDR3 is made up of 14 amino acids. CDR3 sequence: CASSFTAGSYEQYF. In DNA form, the CDR3 reads TGTGCCAGCAGCTTTACAGCGGGGTCCTACGAGCAGTACTTC. The whole variable domain, remainder taken from reference TRBV7-2 and TRBJ2-7, is GAGVSQSPSNKVTEKGKDVELRCDPISGHTALYWYRQSLGQGLEFLIYFQGNSAPDKSGLPSDRFSAERTGGSVSTLTIQRTQQEDSAVYLCASSFTAGSYEQYFGPGTRLTVT.

This clonotype has a handful of counts. The junction shows a germline mismatch at one end, possibly a read error. The chain carries TRBV7-7 and TRBJ2-1; no firm D call. The CDR3 has 14 residues. Per the germline V gene, CDR1 is SSHAT and CDR2 is FNYEAQ (reference sequence). The chain's CDR3 is CASSLQLGYNEQFF. For the CDR3, the DNA is TGTGCTAGCAGCTTACAGCTAGGGTATAATGAGCAGTTCTTC.

The chain links TRBV25-1 to TRBJ1-1; D might be TRBD1 (5 bases). V was pared by 4 bases and J by 3 bases, with 9 bases between. This CDR3 contains 13 residues. Per the germline V gene, CDR1 is MGHDK and CDR2 is SYGVNS. The CDR3 DNA reads TGTGCCAGCAGTGCCCAGGGTTACACTGAAGCTTTCTTT. The encoded protein is CASSAQGYTEAFF.

The rearrangement joins TRBV20-1 to TRBJ2-4; D ambiguous. The DNA matches TRBJ2-7 better at its end, which makes the J call doubtful. The CDR3 is made up of 12 amino acids. The germline CDR1 and CDR2 sequences are DFQATT and SNEGSKA (reference sequence). CDR3 sequence: CSGASAAYEQYF. The CDR3 region has the DNA TGCAGTGGGGCGTCGGCGGCCTACGAGCAGTACTTC.

The chain recombines TRBV15 with TRBJ2-4; D is ambiguous. With the DNA end fitting TRBJ2-5 better, the J assignment may be wrong. The CDR3 length is 14 residues. Germline CDR1 is LNHNV and CDR2 is YYDKDF (reference sequence). CDR3 residues: CATSHGVLRETQYF. The CDR3 nucleotides are TGTGCCACCAGTCACGGAGTTCTTAGGGAGACCCAGTACTTC.

The DNA of the CDR3 is TGTGCCAGCAGCTACGGACGTAATTACGACTACGAGCAGTACTTC. Its translation is CASSYGRNYDYEQYF. The V and J genes are TRBV7-2 and TRBJ2-7, with D unresolved. Trimming took 4 bases from V and 3 from J, leaving 16 bases between them. Per germline, CDR1 SGHTA and CDR2 FQGNSA. The CDR3 is made up of 15 amino acids.

This clonotype showed up just a few times. This chain links TRBV30 with TRBJ1-1, with 8 bases fitting TRBD1. J lost 1 base, V lost 4 bases, and 2 bases had no gene match. This CDR3 region has 13 residues. The germline gives CDR1 GTSNPN, CDR2 SVGIG (reference sequence). CDR3 loop: CAWIDRGNTEAFF. In nucleotides, the CDR3 is TGTGCCTGGATCGACAGGGGGAACACTGAAGCTTTCTTT.

The genes are TRBV20-1 and TRBJ2-4, with TRBD1 identical over 8 bases. The DNA end is more similar to TRBJ2-7, so the J call may be wrong. CDR1 is DFQATT and CDR2 is SNEGSKA in the germline V gene (reference sequence). CDR3 length equals 12 residues. CDR3 sequence: CSAGTGGHEQYF. The CDR3 DNA sequence: TGCAGTGCTGGGACAGGCGGCCACGAGCAGTACTTC.

The chain recombines TRBV9 with TRBJ1-1; TRBD1 agrees at 11 bases. The germline gives CDR1 SGDLS, CDR2 YYNGEE. V gave up 3 bases and J gave up 4 bases; unmatched junction bases: 5. The CDR3 sequence is 15 residues long. The CDR3 coding sequence is TGTGCCAGCAGCGAGTGGGGGACAGGGGGCACTGAAGCTTTCTTT. Protein product: CASSEWGTGGTEAFF.

This clonotype was observed a few times. Written as DNA, the CDR3 is TGTGCCAGCAGTTTAGTTGGGGGGCTAGGAGAGACCCAGTACTTC. It encodes CASSLVGGLGETQYF. J is TRBJ2-5 and V is TRBV12-3 or TRBV12-4; D may be TRBD1 or TRBD2 (6 bases each). V lost 1 base, J lost 4 bases, and 13 bases lay in between. CDR3 length equals 15 residues.

The gene calls are TRBV11-3 and TRBJ2-5; tentatively, D is TRBD1 (6 bases). Per germline, CDR1 SGHNT and CDR2 YENEEA. The ends were cut back, 0 bases at V and 0 bases at J, with 14 bases in the middle. The CDR3 length is 17 residues. This CDR3 is CASSLDPITGYQETQYF. CDR3 DNA: TGTGCCAGCAGCTTAGACCCTATTACAGGGTACCAAGAGACCCAGTACTTC.

V is TRBV7-9 and J is TRBJ2-3; D gene unclear. Germline V gene sequence: CDR1 SEHNR, CDR2 FQNEAQ (reference sequence). This CDR3 contains 17 residues. Trimming took 0 bases from V and 0 from J, leaving 13 bases between them. CDR3 nucleotide sequence: TGTGCCAGCAGCTTAGCGGAAGGGAACCCTAGCACAGATACGCAGTATTTT. It is translated as CASSLAEGNPSTDTQYF.